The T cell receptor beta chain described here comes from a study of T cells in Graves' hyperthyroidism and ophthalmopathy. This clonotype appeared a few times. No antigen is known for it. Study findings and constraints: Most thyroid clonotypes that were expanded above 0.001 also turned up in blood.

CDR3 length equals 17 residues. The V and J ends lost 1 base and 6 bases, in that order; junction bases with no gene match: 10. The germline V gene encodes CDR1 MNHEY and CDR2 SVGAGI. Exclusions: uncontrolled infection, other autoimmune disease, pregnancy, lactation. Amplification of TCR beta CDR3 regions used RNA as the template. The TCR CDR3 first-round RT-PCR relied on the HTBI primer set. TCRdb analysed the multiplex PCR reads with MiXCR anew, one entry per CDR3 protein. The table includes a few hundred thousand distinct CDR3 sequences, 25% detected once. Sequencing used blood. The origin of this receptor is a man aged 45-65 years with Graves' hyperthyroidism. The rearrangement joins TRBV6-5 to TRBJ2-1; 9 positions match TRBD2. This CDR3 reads CASSYYPRLAGFNEQFF. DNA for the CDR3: TGTGCCAGCAGTTACTACCCCAGGCTAGCGGGGTTCAATGAGCAGTTCTTC.